The T cell receptor beta chain under discussion was sequenced for a study of T cell responses to AZD1222 COVID-19 vaccine listed by TCRdb under 2021. Context from the whole study: AZD1222 recipients whose second dose came at about 4 weeks and those whose second dose came at about 12 weeks were combined into one group, since spike-specific TCR depth and breadth did not differ between the two schedules. A total of 230 to 250 trial participants underwent TCR sequencing, of whom roughly 210 had received two doses of AZD1222 and around 25 had received two doses of the MenACWY control vaccine. Trial participants were enrolled by age into 18-55, 56-69 and 70-plus year subgroups, with 148, 28 and 57 TCR-sequenced participants respectively. The paper as a whole reports these results and caveats: CD4 TCRs associated with the vaccine covered the entire spike protein, and the dominant responses were in regions 160-218 and 743-854. Only 5 to 7 AZD1222 recipients were SARS-CoV-2 seropositive at baseline, limiting conclusions about previously exposed vaccinees. Because no samples from the day 14 peak response were available, repertoires could be characterized only after the peak T cell response. A significant rise in spike-specific TCR breadth and depth was observed after two AZD1222 doses relative to day 0 and relative to MenACWY recipients. Reportedly, close to half of the unique spike-specific TCRs recognized epitopes lying outside the regions that are mutated in the B.1.351 and B.1.1.7 variants. The 56-69-year group was small, and its depth increase did not reach significance, likely because of low power. Most participants were white British and females outnumbered males, and the authors suggested that clonal diversity may have been underestimated.

After removal of 4 bases from V and 8 bases from J, the junction retains 8 bases not matched to a gene. The CDR3 contains 14 residues, cysteine and phenylalanine counted. Only the CDR3 DNA stays, 42 bases, in frame from base 1. For CDR1 and CDR2, the germline V gene lists SGDLS and YYNGEE. As concerns this clone: Its antigen has not been determined. One base away there is no much larger clone; base qualities are not given.

The CDR3 regions of human TCRbeta chains were analyzed by immunosequencing. Under the source paper's analysis protocol: Repertoire TCRs were checked for matches against a reference library of SARS-CoV-2-specific TCRs that had been generated using the MIRA antigen-specificity platform. Breadth was defined as the fraction of unique TCRs that were SARS-CoV-2-associated, and depth was defined as the fraction of total T cells that were SARS-CoV-2-associated. Using the MIRA data, every spike-specific TCR was mapped to the spike region that the TCR reacted to and assigned to either a CD4 or a CD8 class. Log10-transformed breadth and depth values were compared by one-way ANOVA with Sidak's multiple comparisons tests. TCRdb re-hosts the immuneACCESS table, in-frame sequences only. Its copies lack some clones; in the studies checked, an unresolved V gene accounts for under half of them, and the cause for the rest is not known. V, J and clone size are taken as reported in that table, and D and trimming were inferred from the DNA itself. The sample includes 200,000 or so clones, with about 90% observed a single time. The ten most abundant clones make up over 6% of the sample.

Reading the label with the study, this specimen's time point is: baseline before first vaccination. Vaccinee samples came from UK trials COV001 and COV002, including a single-blind randomized controlled phase 2/3 trial of AZD1222 (ChAdOx1 nCoV-19) in healthy adults. For TCRbeta chain sequencing, PBMC samples from trial participants were taken at day 0 and at day 28 after the second dose. Sequencing used peripheral blood, obtained on day 0 of AZD1222 vaccination. The sequence joins TRBV9 to TRBJ2-1; TRBD2 agrees with 8 junctional bases. This TCR derives from an adult in good health. At the DNA level, the sequence is TGTGCCAGCAGCCTTATCGGGGGGGCCTATGAGCAGTTCTTC. This encodes CASSLIGGAYEQFF.